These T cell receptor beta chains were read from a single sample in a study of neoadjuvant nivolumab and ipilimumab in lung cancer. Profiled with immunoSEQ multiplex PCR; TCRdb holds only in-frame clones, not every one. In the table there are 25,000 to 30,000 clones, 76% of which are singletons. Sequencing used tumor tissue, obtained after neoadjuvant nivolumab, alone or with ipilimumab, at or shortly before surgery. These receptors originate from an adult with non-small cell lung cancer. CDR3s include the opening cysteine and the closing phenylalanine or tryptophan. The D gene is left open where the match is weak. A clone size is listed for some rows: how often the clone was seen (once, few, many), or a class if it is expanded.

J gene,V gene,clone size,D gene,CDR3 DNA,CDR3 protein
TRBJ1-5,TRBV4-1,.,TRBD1,TGCGCCAGCAGCCAGCAGGGGGGGAATCAGCCCCAGCATTTT,CASSQQGGNQPQHF
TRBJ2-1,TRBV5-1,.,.,TGCGCCAGCAGCTTGGCCGACATATACAATGAGCAGTTCTTC,CASSLADIYNEQFF
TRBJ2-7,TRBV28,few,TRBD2,TGTGCCAGCAGTTCACGGGAGGTATTCTACGAGCAGTACTTC,CASSSREVFYEQYF
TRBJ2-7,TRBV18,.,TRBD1,TGTGCCAGCTCTCCCGGGACAGCGAGCGAGCAGTACTTC,CASSPGTASEQYF
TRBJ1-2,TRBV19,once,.,TGTGCCAGTAAATCACAGGGAGTTAATGGCTACACCTTC,CASKSQGVNGYTF
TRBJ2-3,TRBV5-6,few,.,TGTGCCAGCAGCCCGGCTGGGCTAGCACATACGCAGTATTTT,CASSPAGLAHTQYF
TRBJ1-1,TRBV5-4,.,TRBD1,TGTGCCAGCAGCCAAACACAGGGGGTGAACACTGAAGCTTTCTTT,CASSQTQGVNTEAFF
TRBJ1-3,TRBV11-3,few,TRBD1,TGTGCCAGCAGCTTAGTGTCCCGGGACAGGGGTGAAAACACCATATATTTT,CASSLVSRDRGENTIYF
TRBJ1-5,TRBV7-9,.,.,TGTGCCAGCAGCTTAGACGATCAGCCCCAGCATTTT,CASSLDDQPQHF
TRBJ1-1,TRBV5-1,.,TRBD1,TGCGCCAGCAGCTTGGAAAGGACAGGGTATACTGAAGCTTTCTTT,CASSLERTGYTEAFF
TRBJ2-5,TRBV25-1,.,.,TGTGCCAGCCGTGAGGGGGGGGTCAGTGAGACCCAGTACTTC,CASREGGVSETQYF
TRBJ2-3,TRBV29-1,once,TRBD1,TGCAGCGGGGCCGGGACAGGGGGCGCGTTTGATACGCAGTATTTT,CSGAGTGGAFDTQYF
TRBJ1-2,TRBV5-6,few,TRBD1,TGTGCCAGCAGCTTCTTCACAGGGGGCCGAGGAGAGGGCTACACCTTC,CASSFFTGGRGEGYTF
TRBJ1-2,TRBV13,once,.,TGTGCCAGCAGCTCAAAGAGAACTGCTGGGGGCTACACCTTC,CASSSKRTAGGYTF
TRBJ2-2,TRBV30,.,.,TGTGCCTGGAGTGTACCGAACACCGGGGAGCTGTTTTTT,CAWSVPNTGELFF